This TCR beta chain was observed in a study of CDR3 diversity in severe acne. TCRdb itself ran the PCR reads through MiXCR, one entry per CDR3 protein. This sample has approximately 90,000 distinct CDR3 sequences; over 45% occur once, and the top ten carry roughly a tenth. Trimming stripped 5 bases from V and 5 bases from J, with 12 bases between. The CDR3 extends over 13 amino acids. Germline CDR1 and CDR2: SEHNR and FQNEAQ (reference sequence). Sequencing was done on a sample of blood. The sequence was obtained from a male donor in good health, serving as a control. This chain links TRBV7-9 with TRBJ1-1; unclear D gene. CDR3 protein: CASSRLGGTEAFF. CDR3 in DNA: TGTGCCAGCAGCCGGTTGGGAGGGACTGAAGCTTTCTTT.